What follows describes a single T cell receptor (beta chain). TCRdb reanalysed the RT-PCR reads using MiXCR and keeps one entry per CDR3 protein. The sample consists of about 680,000 distinct CDR3 sequences, more than 13% of them appearing once. Trimming removed 1 base from V and 4 bases from J; junction bases left unmatched: 6. The CDR3 extends over 15 amino acids. Germline assignment: CDR1 KGHDR and CDR2 SFDVKD. The gene calls are TRBV24-1 and TRBJ2-7; 7 bases agree with TRBD1. Sequences were obtained from memory CD4+ T cells from blood. This clonotype originated in a female donor in good health, serving as a healthy control. The chain's CDR3 is CATSDFSTGLYEQYF. The CDR3 DNA is TGTGCCACCAGTGATTTCTCGACAGGGTTGTACGAGCAGTACTTC.